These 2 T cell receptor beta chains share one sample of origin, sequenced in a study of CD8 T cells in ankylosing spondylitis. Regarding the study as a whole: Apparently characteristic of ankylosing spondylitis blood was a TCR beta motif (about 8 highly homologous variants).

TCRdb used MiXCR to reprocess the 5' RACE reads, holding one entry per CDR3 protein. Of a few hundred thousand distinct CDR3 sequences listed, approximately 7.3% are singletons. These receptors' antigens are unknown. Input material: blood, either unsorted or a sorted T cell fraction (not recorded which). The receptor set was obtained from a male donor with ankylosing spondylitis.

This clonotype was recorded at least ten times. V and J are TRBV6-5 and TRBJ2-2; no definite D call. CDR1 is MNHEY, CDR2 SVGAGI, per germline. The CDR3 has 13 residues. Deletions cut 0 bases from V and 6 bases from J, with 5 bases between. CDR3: CASSYSIAGELFF. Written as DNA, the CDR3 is TGTGCCAGCAGTTACTCGATTGCCGGGGAGCTGTTTTTT.

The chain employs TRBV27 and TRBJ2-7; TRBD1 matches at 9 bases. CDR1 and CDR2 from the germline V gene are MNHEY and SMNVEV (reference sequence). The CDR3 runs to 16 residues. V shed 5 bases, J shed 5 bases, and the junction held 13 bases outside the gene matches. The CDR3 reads CASSKPTGTGSHEQYF. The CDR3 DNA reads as TGTGCCAGCAGTAAACCAACCGGGACAGGGTCGCACGAGCAGTACTTC.